This entry describes one T cell receptor beta chain. The antigen is not known. Germline V CDR1 and CDR2: SEHNR, FQNEAQ (reference sequence). Trimming took off 6 bases at V and 3 bases at J, with 6 bases between the two ends. The CDR3 is 12 residues long. This sample was taken from a study of graft-versus-host responses after intestinal transplantation. Study as a whole: Transplants given to recipients were multivisceral, liver-intestinal, or isolated intestinal. General study points: In recipient marrow, GvH clones were found, and some appeared first in ileum or blood.

The assay was immunoSEQ multiplex PCR, and TCRdb's table has in-frame clones only and misses some. The sample carries tens of thousands of clones, approximately 94% recorded once. The receptor was isolated from a human donor who received an intestinal transplant. Material: unstimulated CD8+ T cells sorted from spleen or lymph node cells, obtained before intestinal transplant. The genes are TRBV7-9 and TRBJ1-5; no clear D. CDR3 nucleotide sequence: TGTGCCAGCAGGGACGACAATCAGCCCCAGCATTTT. Translation gives CASRDDNQPQHF.